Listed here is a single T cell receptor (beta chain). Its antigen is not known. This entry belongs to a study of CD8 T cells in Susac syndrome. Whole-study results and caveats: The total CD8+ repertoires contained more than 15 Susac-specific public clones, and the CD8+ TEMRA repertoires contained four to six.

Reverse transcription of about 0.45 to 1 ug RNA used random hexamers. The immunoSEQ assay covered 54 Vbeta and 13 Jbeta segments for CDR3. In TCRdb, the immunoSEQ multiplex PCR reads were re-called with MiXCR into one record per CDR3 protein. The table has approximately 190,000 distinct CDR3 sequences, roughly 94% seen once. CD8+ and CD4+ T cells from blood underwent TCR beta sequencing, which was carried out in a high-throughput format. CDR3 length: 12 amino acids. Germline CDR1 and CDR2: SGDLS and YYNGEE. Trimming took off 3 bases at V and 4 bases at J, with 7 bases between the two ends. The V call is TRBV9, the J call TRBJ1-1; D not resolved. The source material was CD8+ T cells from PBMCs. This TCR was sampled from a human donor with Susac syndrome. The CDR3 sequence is CASSGRGTEAFF. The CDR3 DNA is TGTGCCAGCAGCGGACGGGGCACTGAAGCTTTCTTT.